This T cell receptor (beta chain) is drawn from a study of T cells in Graves' hyperthyroidism and ophthalmopathy. General observations from the study: Prediction of ophthalmopathy progression came a median approximately 7 months pre-onset.

What was amplified from RNA transcripts were TCR beta CDR3 regions. The HTBI set primed first-round TCR CDR3 RT-PCR. Each CDR3 protein gets one entry after TCRdb re-called the multiplex PCR reads with MiXCR. The sample has about 840,000 distinct CDR3 sequences, about two fifths seen once; the top ten hold over 8%. Per germline, CDR1 MNHEY and CDR2 SVGAGI. The CDR3 consists of 14 residues. Trimming pared 7 bases from V and 3 bases from J, leaving 16 bases between. In its sample, this clonotype was seen a few times. As yet, its antigen is unknown. The definition of stable Graves' hyperthyroidism was no ophthalmopathy progression within 18 months. Diagnostic assessment was based on clinical symptoms, serum thyroxine and TRAb, thyroid ultrasound and orbital computed tomography.

This clonotype originated in a man aged 18 to 29 with Graves' hyperthyroidism. The rearrangement joins TRBV6-5 to TRBJ2-7; no clear D gene. The sample was blood. The CDR3 is CASKVRVINYEQYF. The CDR3 DNA follows: TGTGCCAGCAAGGTTCGGGTTATAAACTACGAGCAGTACTTC.